What follows is one T cell receptor (beta chain) and its context. Its cognate antigen is unknown. This CDR3 has 15 residues. V was pared by 4 bases and J by 0 bases, with 9 bases between. CDR1 is KGHSH and CDR2 is LQKENI in the germline V gene. The method was immunoSEQ multiplex PCR; TCRdb's version includes in-frame clones alone and lacks a portion of them. Here the sample spans tens of thousands of clones, approximately 85% being singletons. This specimen comes from a study of OX40 agonist ivuxolimab in advanced cancers. Study in general: Patients were treated with ivuxolimab, an agonistic anti-OX40 (CD134) antibody. People who had prior anti-PD-1, anti-PD-L1 or anti-CTLA-4 therapy could take part, and under 45% had some.

Points from the study as a whole: Certain nonresponders additionally had low normalized T-cell clonal expansion. Clonal expansion by week 6 occurred in CD4+ and CD8+ blood T cells (at 0.1 to 3.0 mg/kg).

The chain links TRBV18 to TRBJ2-2; D is possibly TRBD2 (5 bases). This specimen consisted of CD4+ or CD8+ T cells sorted from blood, obtained in a trial of the OX40 agonist ivuxolimab. The clonotype was recovered from an adult with an advanced solid tumor such as melanoma, head and neck, liver or kidney cancer. DNA of the CDR3: TGTGCCAGCTCACTCGGGGTAGCGAACACCGGGGAGCTGTTTTTT. Protein sequence: CASSLGVANTGELFF.